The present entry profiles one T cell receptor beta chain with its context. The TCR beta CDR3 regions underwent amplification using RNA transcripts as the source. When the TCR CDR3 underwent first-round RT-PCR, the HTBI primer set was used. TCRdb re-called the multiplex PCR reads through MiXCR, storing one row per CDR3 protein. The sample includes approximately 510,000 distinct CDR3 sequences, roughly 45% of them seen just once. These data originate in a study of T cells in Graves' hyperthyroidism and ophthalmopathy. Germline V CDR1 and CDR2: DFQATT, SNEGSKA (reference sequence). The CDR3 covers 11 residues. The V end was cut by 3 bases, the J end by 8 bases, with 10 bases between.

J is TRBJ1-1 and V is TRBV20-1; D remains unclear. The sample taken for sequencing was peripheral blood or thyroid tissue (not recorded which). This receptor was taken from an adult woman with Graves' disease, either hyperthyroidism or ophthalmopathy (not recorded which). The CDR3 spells CSARKTVEAFF. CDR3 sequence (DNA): TGCAGTGCTAGGAAAACGGTAGAAGCTTTCTTT.